These 16 T cell receptor beta chains were all obtained from the same sample, sequenced in a study of T cell responses to AZD1222 COVID-19 vaccine. Libraries were prepared by immunoSEQ multiplex PCR; TCRdb keeps only in-frame clonotypes and omits some of them. In the table there are some 110,000 clones, about 90% of which are singletons. The sample was peripheral blood, taken on day 0 of AZD1222 vaccination. The receptors shown here come from an adult in good health.

This CDR3 is CASGLATGGGEQFF. DNA of the CDR3: TGTGCTAGTGGTTTGGCAACGGGGGGTGGTGAGCAGTTCTTC. This chain connects TRBV12-5 to TRBJ2-1, with 7 bases matching TRBD2. CDR3 size: 14 residues. Per germline, CDR1 LGHNT and CDR2 FRNRAP. Trimming removed 1 base from V and 9 bases from J; junction bases left unmatched: 6.

The rearrangement links TRBV12-3 or TRBV12-4 to TRBJ1-1; D is unresolved. The germline V and J ends were trimmed by 7 bases and 3 bases, with 6 bases remaining between them. The CDR3 runs 11 residues. The CDR3 DNA follows: TGTGCCAGCATCGGTCACACTGAAGCTTTCTTT. Translated: CASIGHTEAFF.

This clone has only a few counts. CDR3 amino acids: CASSEGGSGRINEQFF. CDR3 nucleotide sequence: TGCGCCAGCAGTGAGGGAGGTAGCGGGAGGATCAATGAGCAGTTCTTC. This rearrangement joins TRBV10-1 to TRBJ2-1; 10 bases fit TRBD2. The CDR3 runs to 16 residues. V gave up 2 bases and J gave up 6 bases; unmatched junction bases: 7. The germline V gene encodes CDR1 WNHNN and CDR2 SYGVQD (reference sequence).

V usage is TRBV5-4 and J usage is TRBJ1-6; 7 nucleotides align to TRBD1. CDR3 length: 17 amino acids. The germline gives CDR1 SGHNT, CDR2 YYREEE (reference sequence). V gave up 5 bases and J gave up 0 bases; unmatched junction bases: 8. The chain's CDR3 is CASRFYQGGSYNSPLHF. CDR3 in DNA: TGTGCCAGCAGGTTTTACCAGGGGGGCTCCTATAATTCACCCCTCCACTTT. Supplemented by reference TRBV5-4 and TRBJ1-6, the full variable domain reads ETGVTQSPTHLIKTRGQQVTLRCSSQSGHNTVSWYQQALGQGPQFIFQYYREEENGRGNFPPRFSGLQFPNYSSELNVNALELDDSALYLCASRFYQGGSYNSPLHFGNGTRLTVT.

The V gene is TRBV7-9, the J gene TRBJ2-1; 9 bases line up with TRBD1. Germline assignment: CDR1 SEHNR and CDR2 FQNEAQ (reference sequence). V lost 4 bases to trimming and J lost 5 bases; unmatched junction nucleotides: 6. CDR3 length: 15 amino acids. CDR3 sequence: CASSWGGQGNNEQFF. The CDR3 nucleotides are TGTGCCAGCAGCTGGGGGGGACAGGGAAACAATGAGCAGTTCTTC.

There are a few counts of this clone. The J gene is TRBJ2-3, the V gene TRBV5-1, with 10 bases identical to TRBD1. CDR3 length: 16 residues. The V segment lost 2 bases and the J segment 5 bases; nucleotides outside the gene matches: 8. The germline gives CDR1 SGHRS, CDR2 YFSETQ. The CDR3 region is CASSLPGQGIGDTQYF. Written as DNA, the CDR3 is TGCGCCAGCAGCTTACCGGGACAGGGGATCGGAGATACGCAGTATTTT.

The chain links TRBV5-1 to TRBJ1-4; 7 bases agree with TRBD1. Germline lookup yields CDR1 SGHRS and CDR2 YFSETQ. This CDR3 region has 15 residues. V gave up 2 bases and J gave up 3 bases; unmatched junction bases: 4. The CDR3 DNA follows: TGCGCCAGCAGCTTTAACAGGGGATCTAATGAAAAACTGTTTTTT. Its translation: CASSFNRGSNEKLFF.

The chain employs TRBV9 and TRBJ1-1; D not resolved. Trimming pared 4 bases from V and 0 bases from J, leaving 13 bases between. The CDR3 has 15 residues. CDR1 and CDR2 from the germline V gene are SGDLS and YYNGEE. CDR3 sequence: CASSFTQTLNTEAFF. As DNA, the CDR3 is TGTGCCAGCAGCTTTACCCAGACGCTGAACACTGAAGCTTTCTTT.

This chain joins TRBV2 and TRBJ2-5; a possible D gene is TRBD1 (7 bases). Germline CDR1 is SNHLY and CDR2 is FYNNEI. Trimming pared 6 bases from V and 4 bases from J, leaving 18 bases between. The CDR3 loop spans 15 amino acids. The CDR3 protein is CASSSQAGGGETQYF. The CDR3, as DNA: TGTGCCAGCAGCTCTCAGGCAGGGGGAGGAGAGACCCAGTACTTC. Based on the CDR3 plus reference TRBV2 and TRBJ2-5, the full variable domain is EPEVTQTPSHQVTQMGQEVILRCVPISNHLYFYWYRQILGQKVEFLVSFYNNEISEKSEIFDDQFSVERPDGSNFTLKIRSTKLEDSAMYFCASSSQAGGGETQYFGPGTRLLVL.

The V and J genes are TRBV27 and TRBJ2-1, with 9 bases that match TRBD2. CDR1 MNHEY and CDR2 SMNVEV come from the germline V gene (reference sequence). The CDR3 spans 15 residues. The V gene end was trimmed by 4 bases and the J gene end by 7 bases; junction bases not matched to a gene: 8. CDR3: CASSSKSGRINEQFF. Here the CDR3 DNA reads TGTGCCAGCAGTTCAAAAAGCGGGAGGATTAATGAGCAGTTCTTC.

The chain combines TRBV29-1 with TRBJ2-6; D may be TRBD2 (5 bases). Trimming removed 3 bases at V and 0 bases at J, with 15 bases between. CDR3 size: 17 residues. From germline, CDR1 is SQVTM and CDR2 ANQGSEA. This CDR3 reads CSVEILGDYSGANVLTF. CDR3 nucleotides: TGCAGCGTTGAGATTCTCGGCGACTACTCTGGGGCCAACGTCCTGACTTTC.

The chain is built from TRBV2 and TRBJ2-5; D is perhaps TRBD1 (6 bases). Trimming pared 6 bases from V and 0 bases from J, leaving 14 bases between. There are 15 residues in the CDR3. CDR1 is SNHLY, CDR2 FYNNEI, per germline. The CDR3 sequence is CASSLINRDQETQYF. CDR3 DNA sequence: TGTGCCAGCAGCTTAATTAACAGGGACCAAGAGACCCAGTACTTC.

This clone has just one count. The chain couples TRBV7-3 to TRBJ2-1; TRBD2 might be the D (5 bases). Germline CDR1 and CDR2: SGHTA and FQGTGA. Trimming took off 4 bases at V and 0 bases at J, with 13 bases between the two ends. This CDR3 has 16 residues. The CDR3 DNA follows: TGTGCCAGCAGCTACACCCCCACTAGCTCCTACAATGAGCAGTTCTTC. It encodes CASSYTPTSSYNEQFF.

The rearrangement uses TRBV29-1 and TRBJ2-1, with TRBD2 matching 13 bases. From germline, CDR1 is SQVTM and CDR2 ANQGSEA. This CDR3 is built from 13 residues. V lost 8 bases and J lost 8; bases outside the gene matches: 6. CDR3: CSLGTSGKHEQFF. The CDR3 bases are TGCAGCCTCGGGACTAGCGGGAAACATGAGCAGTTCTTC.

This clone is a singleton in its sample. CDR3 DNA sequence: TGTGCCAGTAGTAACTCACCGGGACAGACTAAAGAGCAGTACTTC. It specifies CASSNSPGQTKEQYF. The chain carries TRBV19 and TRBJ2-7; 7 bases are shared with TRBD1. This CDR3 contains 15 residues. Germline assignment: CDR1 LNHDA and CDR2 SQIVND (reference sequence). J was trimmed by 7 bases and V by 4 bases; bases with no gene match: 13.

V usage is TRBV25-1 and J usage is TRBJ2-1, with D tentatively TRBD1 or TRBD2 (5 bases each). CDR3 length: 17 residues. Per germline, CDR1 MGHDK and CDR2 SYGVNS. The germline V and J ends were trimmed by 3 bases and 0 bases, with 15 bases remaining between them. CDR3 sequence (DNA): TGTGCCAGCAGTGACAGGGACGTTGCCCCCTCCTACAATGAGCAGTTCTTC. Protein: CASSDRDVAPSYNEQFF.